This T cell receptor beta chain was retrieved from a study of PD-1 blockade in mismatch repair-deficient tumors. Study at large: Patients had eleven to twelve mismatch repair-deficient cancer types, all previously treated and progressing.

This clone was counted many times. Its antigen is not known. Study results and limitations: Tumor-resident clones, often undetectable pretreatment in blood, expanded then contracted after pembrolizumab.

Libraries were prepared by immunoSEQ multiplex PCR; TCRdb keeps only in-frame clonotypes and omits some of them. The sample shows around 100,000 clones, about three quarters of them seen only once. PCR or immunohistochemistry showed mismatch repair deficiency in every enrolled patient. The TCR-sequenced patients were three responders to pembrolizumab. CDR1 is SEHNR, CDR2 FQNEAQ, per germline (reference sequence). Between the trimmed V and J ends, which lost 5 bases and 1 base, there was a span of 15 bases. The CDR3 sequence is 15 residues long. The receptor was isolated from an adult with mismatch repair-deficient cancer. The gene calls are TRBV7-9 and TRBJ2-7, with D perhaps matching TRBD1 or TRBD2 (5 bases each). The material sequenced was peripheral blood, taken around 60 weeks after starting pembrolizumab. CDR3 in DNA: TGTGCCAGCAGCCCCCCCGGGACGGAGTCCTACGAGCAGTACTTC. Translated: CASSPPGTESYEQYF.